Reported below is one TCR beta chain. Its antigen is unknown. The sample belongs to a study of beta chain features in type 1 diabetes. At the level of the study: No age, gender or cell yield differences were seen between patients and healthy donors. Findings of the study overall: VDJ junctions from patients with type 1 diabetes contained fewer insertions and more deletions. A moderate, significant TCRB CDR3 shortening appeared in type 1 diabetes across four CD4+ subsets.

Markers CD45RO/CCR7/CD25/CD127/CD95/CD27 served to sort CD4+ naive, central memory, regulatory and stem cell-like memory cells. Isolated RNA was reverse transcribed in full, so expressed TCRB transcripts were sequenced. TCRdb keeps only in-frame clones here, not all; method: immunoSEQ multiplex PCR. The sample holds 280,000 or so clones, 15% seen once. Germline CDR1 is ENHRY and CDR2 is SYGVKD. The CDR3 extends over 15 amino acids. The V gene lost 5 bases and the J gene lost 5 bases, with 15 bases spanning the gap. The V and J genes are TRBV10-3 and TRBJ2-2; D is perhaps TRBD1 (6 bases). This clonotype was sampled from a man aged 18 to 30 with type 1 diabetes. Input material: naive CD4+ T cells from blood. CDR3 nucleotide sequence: TGTGCCATCAGTCCCTCCCAGGGGTGGACCGGGGAGCTGTTTTTT. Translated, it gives CAISPSQGWTGELFF.